The 9 T cell receptor beta chains listed next were all sequenced from one sample in a study of identifying expanded T cells in peripheral blood. Measured with immunoSEQ multiplex PCR; TCRdb has only the in-frame clones, and not every one. The repertoire includes about 78,000 clones, 80% to 90% of them detected once, and roughly 18% sits in the top ten. Sequencing input: blood. The receptors derive from a person aged 18 to 75 in good health.

The gene calls are TRBV10-3 and TRBJ2-5, with TRBD1 identical over 7 bases. Germline assignment: CDR1 ENHRY and CDR2 SYGVKD. Trimming at V came to 3 bases and at J to 5 bases, leaving 3 bases not matched to a gene. CDR3 length: 13 amino acids. Here the CDR3 reads CAISEQGPETQYF. The CDR3 bases are TGTGCCATCAGTGAACAGGGGCCGGAGACCCAGTACTTC.

The gene calls are TRBV5-4 and TRBJ2-1; D not certain. The CDR3 runs to 15 residues. Germline V gives CDR1 SGHNT, CDR2 YYREEE (reference sequence). V was pared by 3 bases and J by 5 bases, with 15 bases between. The CDR3 bases are TGTGCCAGCAGCTCCCAAGCTAGATCAGACAATGAGCAGTTCTTC. It yields the protein CASSSQARSDNEQFF.

Only a few counts were recorded for this clone. V is TRBV30 and J is TRBJ1-2; D is uncertain. Trimming left V 1 base short and J 7 bases short, with 16 bases between. The CDR3 extends over 14 amino acids. Germline V gene data show CDR1 as GTSNPN and CDR2 as SVGIG (reference sequence). The CDR3 here is CAWSAGRGLFGYTF. The CDR3, as DNA: TGTGCCTGGAGTGCGGGAAGAGGGTTATTTGGCTACACCTTC.

The chain has TRBV13 and TRBJ2-2; no clear D. This CDR3 has 15 amino acids. Between the trimmed V and J ends, which lost 5 bases and 1 base, there was a span of 11 bases. Germline V gives CDR1 PRHDT, CDR2 FYEKMQ (reference sequence). This CDR3 reads CASSPDKWNTGELFF. CDR3 nucleotide sequence: TGTGCCAGCAGCCCCGACAAATGGAACACCGGGGAGCTGTTTTTT.

The chain couples TRBV6-5 to TRBJ2-4; D is possibly TRBD1 (6 bases). The V and J ends lost 0 bases and 1 base respectively, with 10 bases between them. Germline-derived CDR1 and CDR2 are MNHEY and SVGAGI. This CDR3 is 16 amino acids long. The CDR3 reads CASSYSGARAKNIQYF. For the CDR3, the DNA is TGTGCCAGCAGTTACTCGGGGGCGCGGGCCAAAAACATTCAGTACTTC.

J is TRBJ2-2 and V is TRBV7-3; D gene uncertain. CDR3 length equals 16 residues. Trimming took 3 bases from V and 4 from J, leaving 15 bases between them. The germline CDR1 and CDR2 sequences are SGHTA and FQGTGA. The DNA for the CDR3 is TGTGCCAGCAGCTTCGGATTAGAGGCTTCCACCGGGGAGCTGTTTTTT. Protein product: CASSFGLEASTGELFF.

This CDR3 reads CASSLEWGTGEQYF. The CDR3 coding sequence is TGTGCCAGCAGCTTAGAGTGGGGGACGGGGGAGCAGTACTTC. The chain uses TRBV11-2 and TRBJ2-7; D possibly uses TRBD1 or TRBD2 (5 bases each). V lost 0 bases and J lost 7, with 13 bases in between. Germline CDR1 and CDR2: SGHAT and FQNNGV. CDR3 length: 14 residues. The full variable domain, its missing parts supplied by reference TRBV11-2 and TRBJ2-7, is EAGVAQSPRYKIIEKRQSVAFWCNPISGHATLYWYQQILGQGPKLLIQFQNNGVVDDSQLPKDRFSAERLKGVDSTLKIQPAKLEDSAVYLCASSLEWGTGEQYFGPGTRLTVT.

The chain combines TRBV4-3 with TRBJ1-4; D gene unclear. V shed 0 bases and J shed 14 bases, with 10 bases lying between them. The CDR3 spans 12 residues. The germline V gene encodes CDR1 LGHNA and CDR2 YSLEER. The CDR3 coding sequence is TGCGCCAGCAGCCAAGACCTGAAAATGCTGTTTTTT. This translates into CASSQDLKMLFF.

V is TRBV27 and J is TRBJ1-2; D unclear. Germline CDR1 MNHEY, CDR2 SMNVEV (reference sequence). CDR3 size: 13 residues. Trimming removed 8 bases at V and 7 bases at J, with 17 bases between. This CDR3 reads CASGLARTGGYTF. The CDR3 DNA is TGTGCCAGCGGTCTCGCCCGAACTGGTGGCTACACCTTC.